A single sample gave rise to the 22 T cell receptor beta chains below, sequenced in a study of T cell changes during pregnancy in multiple sclerosis. The protocol was immunoSEQ multiplex PCR, while the TCRdb copy is restricted to in-frame clones and leaves out a portion. This table holds some 52,000 clones, approximately 90% found once. The sample in question was CD4+ T cells from peripheral blood mononuclear cells, obtained before pregnancy. The receptors were sampled from a female donor with multiple sclerosis, enrolled in a pregnancy study.

The genes are TRBV6-1 and TRBJ2-3, with 8 bases matching TRBD1. Germline V gives CDR1 MNHNS, CDR2 SASEGT. The CDR3 loop spans 17 amino acids. Germline trimming cut 3 bases from V and 0 bases from J; bases unmatched to any gene: 8. In nucleotides, the CDR3 is TGTGCCAGCAGTGATGCGGACAGGGCAGGTAGCACAGATACGCAGTATTTT. Translation: CASSDADRAGSTDTQYF.

By proportion, this clone is medium-sized. The V and J genes are TRBV2 and TRBJ1-4; perhaps TRBD1 as D (6 bases). The CDR3 length is 16 residues. Trimming left V 7 bases short and J 0 bases short, with 15 bases between. Germline V gives CDR1 SNHLY, CDR2 FYNNEI. CDR3 nucleotides: TGTGCCAGCAACGATAGGGGGGGAGCAACTAATGAAAAACTGTTTTTT. Protein sequence: CASNDRGGATNEKLFF.

The chain uses TRBV28 and TRBJ2-7; 7 bases are a match to TRBD1. Germline-derived CDR1 and CDR2 are MDHEN and SYDVKM. CDR3 length equals 16 residues. The V and J ends lost 6 bases and 3 bases, in that order; junction bases with no gene match: 14. The CDR3 loop is CASRPSPGTALYEQYF. As DNA, the CDR3 is TGTGCCAGCAGACCTAGCCCCGGGACAGCGCTCTACGAGCAGTACTTC.

The chain couples TRBV27 to TRBJ1-4; TRBD1 aligns across 9 bases. This CDR3 has 17 residues. CDR1 and CDR2 from the germline V gene are MNHEY and SMNVEV (reference sequence). V lost 2 bases to trimming and J lost 8 bases; unmatched junction nucleotides: 12. The CDR3 is CASSLTEQGAHYEKLFF. The DNA of the CDR3 is TGTGCCAGCAGTTTAACAGAACAGGGGGCCCACTACGAAAAACTGTTTTTT.

This chain links TRBV5-1 with TRBJ1-1, with a tentative D call TRBD1 (6 bases). CDR1 is SGHRS and CDR2 is YFSETQ in the germline V gene. V lost 4 bases, J lost 1 base, and 14 bases lay in between. The CDR3 is made up of 15 amino acids. CDR3 sequence reads: CASSAPPGANTEAFF. CDR3 in DNA: TGCGCCAGCAGCGCCCCCCCAGGGGCGAACACTGAAGCTTTCTTT.

The rearrangement links TRBV27 to TRBJ2-3, with D unresolved. The CDR3 spans 15 residues. CDR1 is MNHEY and CDR2 is SMNVEV in the germline V gene (reference sequence). The V and J ends lost 7 bases and 3 bases respectively, with 17 bases between them. CDR3 DNA: TGTGCCAGCAATCCCTACAGTGACCTTACAGATACGCAGTATTTT. The encoded protein is CASNPYSDLTDTQYF.

This rearrangement joins TRBV28 to TRBJ1-1; the match to TRBD1 covers 9 bases. J was trimmed by 8 bases and V by 4 bases; bases with no gene match: 8. The germline V gene encodes CDR1 MDHEN and CDR2 SYDVKM. This CDR3 has 14 residues. The CDR3 DNA is TGTGCCAGCAGTTGGGGGACAGGGCGTTACGAAGCTTTCTTT. Amino acid sequence: CASSWGTGRYEAFF.

This clone was counted a single time. The gene calls are TRBV4-1 and TRBJ1-3; 10 bases agree with TRBD1. This CDR3 has 18 residues. The junction had 6 bases not matched to a gene; V was cut back by 1 base and J by 0 bases. CDR1 and CDR2 from the germline V gene are MGHRA and YSYEKL. The CDR3 region has the DNA TGCGCCAGCAGCCAAGTAATGGGACAGGGGCCCTCTGGAAACACCATATATTTT. Translated: CASSQVMGQGPSGNTIYF.

CDR3 in DNA: TGTGCCAGTAGTATTGGGGGGGTTCTGAACACTGAAGCTTTCTTT. It yields the protein CASSIGGVLNTEAFF. The V call is TRBV19, the J call TRBJ1-1; D is perhaps TRBD1 (5 bases). In germline, CDR1 is LNHDA, CDR2 SQIVND (reference sequence). Trimming pared 3 bases from V and 0 bases from J, leaving 11 bases between. This CDR3 is 15 amino acids long.

The chain links TRBV7-2 to TRBJ2-7; 7 bases line up with TRBD1. J was trimmed by 2 bases and V by 2 bases; bases with no gene match: 12. Germline V lookup: CDR1 SGHTA, CDR2 FQGNSA. The CDR3 runs to 17 residues. In DNA form, the CDR3 reads TGTGCCAGCAGCTTAATAACCGTCTCTCAGGGGGCCTACGAGCAGTACTTC. The encoded protein is CASSLITVSQGAYEQYF.

V usage is TRBV27 and J usage is TRBJ1-1; D is ambiguous. Germline CDR1 MNHEY, CDR2 SMNVEV (reference sequence). CDR3 length equals 14 residues. Trimming shortened V by 6 bases and J by 3 bases, and 14 bases separated the two germline ends. In DNA form, the CDR3 reads TGTGCCAGCAGCCTCCTGGGAGGACACACTGAAGCTTTCTTT. It specifies CASSLLGGHTEAFF.

The gene calls are TRBV9 and TRBJ1-3, with D unresolved. Trimming cost V 3 bases and J 0 bases, with 13 bases left between them. The CDR3 has 16 residues. Germline CDR1 SGDLS, CDR2 YYNGEE. The CDR3 is CASSAGVRPSGNTIYF. CDR3 bases: TGTGCCAGCAGCGCCGGTGTGCGGCCCTCTGGAAACACCATATATTTT. The full variable domain, rest sourced from reference TRBV9 and TRBJ1-3, is DSGVTQTPKHLITATGQRVTLRCSPRSGDLSVYWYQQSLDQGLQFLIQYYNGEERAKGNILERFSAQQFPDLHSELNLSSLELGDSALYFCASSAGVRPSGNTIYFGEGSWLTVV.

V is TRBV7-8 and J is TRBJ1-3, with 8 bases lining up with TRBD1. The CDR3 has 17 amino acids. Germline V gene sequence: CDR1 SGHVS, CDR2 FQNEAQ. V gave up 2 bases and J gave up 2 bases; unmatched junction bases: 8. The CDR3 protein is CASSLSRQGTAGNTIYF. The DNA for the CDR3 is TGTGCCAGCAGCTTATCCAGACAGGGGACGGCTGGAAACACCATATATTTT.

This chain links TRBV21-1 with TRBJ2-5; TRBD2, the table's D call, lacks a check against the DNA. TRBV21-1 is designated a pseudogene. The CDR3 is 18 amino acids. The CDR3 DNA sequence: TGTGCCAGCAGCAAATGTCGACTAGCGGGAGTGTACCAAGAGACCCAGTACTTC. Translated: CASSKCRLAGVYQETQYF.

This chain joins TRBV28 and TRBJ1-3; TRBD1 aligns across 11 bases. Germline CDR1 and CDR2: MDHEN and SYDVKM. The CDR3 has 13 amino acids. V lost 6 bases to trimming and J lost 5 bases; unmatched junction nucleotides: 0. In DNA form, the CDR3 reads TGTGCCAGCAGGGACAGGGGGCGAAACACCATATATTTT. Translating it yields CASRDRGRNTIYF.

The chain employs TRBV5-1 and TRBJ2-1; TRBD2 is a possible D gene (6 bases). Per the germline V gene, CDR1 is SGHRS and CDR2 is YFSETQ. The CDR3 loop spans 16 amino acids. The V and J ends lost 0 bases and 2 bases respectively, with 12 bases between them. For the CDR3, the DNA is TGCGCCAGCAGCTTGGGCGGCGGGGCCGCCTACAATGAGCAGTTCTTC. Residues: CASSLGGGAAYNEQFF.

The gene calls are TRBV7-2 and TRBJ2-4; tentative D call: TRBD1 (5 bases). The CDR3 contains 18 residues. V was trimmed by 5 bases and J by 3 bases, leaving 23 bases between them. Germline values: CDR1 SGHTA, CDR2 FQGNSA. The CDR3: CASSPQVGWGLGKNIQYF. In DNA form, the CDR3 reads TGTGCCAGCAGCCCCCAAGTTGGGTGGGGCTTAGGCAAAAACATTCAGTACTTC.

This clone was observed a single time. The rearrangement joins TRBV4-1 to TRBJ2-1; 9 bases map to TRBD2. This CDR3 is 14 amino acids long. In germline, CDR1 is MGHRA, CDR2 YSYEKL. Trimming took 2 bases from V and 7 from J; bases not matched to a gene: 3. The CDR3: CASSQLAGFNEQFF. Here the CDR3 DNA reads TGCGCCAGCAGCCAACTAGCGGGATTTAATGAGCAGTTCTTC.

V gene TRBV6-1 combines with J gene TRBJ2-1; 13 bases fit TRBD2. The CDR3 is made up of 17 amino acids. V shed 4 bases, J shed 8 bases, and the junction held 11 bases outside the gene matches. Germline assignment: CDR1 MNHNS and CDR2 SASEGT. The CDR3 DNA follows: TGTGCCAGCAGTGGATACCTACTAGCGGGAGGGCCCGATGAGCAGTTCTTC. Translation gives CASSGYLLAGGPDEQFF.

Remarks on this clone: One junction end disagrees with the germline gene, perhaps due to a read error. The rearrangement joins TRBV12-5 to TRBJ2-3, with TRBD1 matching 10 bases. The germline V gene has CDR1 LGHNT and CDR2 FRNRAP. This CDR3 has 14 residues. The CDR3 reads CASGLGQGRDTQYF. Written as DNA, the CDR3 is TGTGCTAGTGGATTGGGACAGGGGCGGGATACGCAGTATTTT.

V and J are TRBV11-2 and TRBJ2-3; 8 bases fit TRBD2. The CDR3 contains 16 residues. V dropped 4 bases and J dropped 0; count of bases not matched to a gene: 6. From germline, CDR1 is SGHAT and CDR2 FQNNGV. The CDR3 bases are TGTGCCAGCAGCTCTCTTAGCGGGGTTAGCACAGATACGCAGTATTTT. It translates to CASSSLSGVSTDTQYF.

The V gene is TRBV28, the J gene TRBJ1-4; D remains ambiguous. The CDR3 is made up of 13 amino acids. Germline values: CDR1 MDHEN, CDR2 SYDVKM. Trimming shortened V by 6 bases and J by 7 bases, and 12 bases separated the two germline ends. Written as DNA, the CDR3 is TGTGCCAGCAGGACCGCTAGGCGTGAAAAACTGTTTTTT. Translation: CASRTARREKLFF.